The 24 T cell receptor beta chains given below trace back to one sample, sequenced in a study of T-cell memory formation after mild COVID-19. Each CDR3 protein gets one entry after TCRdb re-called the 5' RACE reads with MiXCR. In the table there are about 68,000 distinct CDR3 sequences, 15% to 20% of which are singletons. What was sequenced was PBMCs or a T cell subset sorted from them (not recorded which). The receptor source for this set is an adult woman who had mild COVID-19 (a few samples of this study predate the infection). Cell type and time point are not known.

For the CDR3, the DNA is TGTGCCAGCAGAGAAACAGGGGACACCGGGGAGCTGTTTTTT. Translating it yields CASRETGDTGELFF. This chain joins TRBV7-9 and TRBJ2-2; 7 nucleotides match TRBD1. Germline trimming cut 6 bases from V and 3 bases from J; bases unmatched to any gene: 4. Germline CDR1 reads SEHNR; CDR2 reads FQNEAQ (reference sequence). The CDR3 runs 14 residues.

This clonotype was counted between two and nine times. Germline and junction disagree at one end, which may indicate a read error. The chain joins TRBV7-9 to TRBJ2-1; the D call may be TRBD1 or TRBD2 (5 bases each). Germline CDR1 is SEHNR and CDR2 is FQNEAQ (reference sequence). The CDR3 has 15 residues. CDR3 loop: CDSSLLGDLYNEQFF. DNA of the CDR3: TGTGACAGCAGCTTATTGGGGGACCTCTACAATGAGCAGTTCTTC.

The CDR3 bases are TGTGCCAGCAGCGTAGACGGGAGGGCCACAGATACGCAGTATTTT. Its protein product is CASSVDGRATDTQYF. The J gene is TRBJ2-3, the V gene TRBV9; 8 bases are shared with TRBD2. The length of the CDR3 is 15 residues. V lost 0 bases, J lost 2 bases, and 2 bases stayed unmatched. Per the germline V gene, CDR1 is SGDLS and CDR2 is YYNGEE.

This clonotype was found a few times. The V gene is TRBV7-9, the J gene TRBJ2-1; TRBD2 aligns across 16 bases. The CDR3 is 20 residues long. V lost 5 bases, J lost 2 bases, and 12 bases stayed unmatched. CDR1 is SEHNR and CDR2 is FQNEAQ in the germline V gene (reference sequence). The DNA of the CDR3 is TGTGCCAGCAGCCTTAACACCGGGACTAGCGGGAGGGAACCCTACAATGAGCAGTTCTTC. Encoded protein: CASSLNTGTSGREPYNEQFF.

This clonotype was detected many times. The CDR3 DNA sequence: TGTGCCAGCAGCGTAGGGGCAGGGGGCACAGATACGCAGTATTTT. This sequence encodes CASSVGAGGTDTQYF. The V and J genes are TRBV9 and TRBJ2-3; D perhaps matches TRBD1 (6 bases). The CDR3 extends over 15 amino acids. Germline CDR1 is SGDLS and CDR2 is YYNGEE. V lost 0 bases and J 1 base, leaving 9 bases between the germline ends.

The rearrangement links TRBV12-3 or TRBV12-4 to TRBJ2-1; D may be TRBD1 or TRBD2 (6 bases each). The CDR3 runs to 11 residues. V gave up 4 bases and J gave up 11 bases, with 9 bases separating them. Written as DNA, the CDR3 is TGTGCCAGCAGTTGGGGGGACAAGCAGTTCTTC. Translation: CASSWGDKQFF.

The V and J genes are TRBV7-9 and TRBJ1-1, with D possibly matching TRBD1 (5 bases). V was clipped by 5 bases and J by 7 bases, with 11 bases between them. This CDR3 region has 12 residues. Germline V gene lookup returns CDR1 SEHNR and CDR2 FQNEAQ (reference sequence). In DNA, the CDR3 is TGTGCCAGCAGCCCCACAGGCGTTGAAGCTTTCTTT. Encoded protein: CASSPTGVEAFF.

This clonotype was found a few times. The V gene is TRBV7-2, the J gene TRBJ2-2; 9 nucleotides align to TRBD1. Per the germline V gene, CDR1 is SGHTA and CDR2 is FQGNSA. CDR3 length: 17 residues. The V segment lost 5 bases and the J segment 7 bases; nucleotides outside the gene matches: 14. For the CDR3, the DNA is TGTGCCAGCAGCCCTCGATGGGACAGGGAAGGTGGCGGGGAGCTGTTTTTT. This encodes CASSPRWDREGGGELFF. Full variable domain (remainder filled in from reference TRBV7-2 and TRBJ2-2): GAGVSQSPSNKVTEKGKDVELRCDPISGHTALYWYRQSLGQGLEFLIYFQGNSAPDKSGLPSDRFSAERTGGSVSTLTIQRTQQEDSAVYLCASSPRWDREGGGELFFGEGSRLTVL.

The V call is TRBV7-9, the J call TRBJ2-3; D ambiguous. Between the trimmed V and J ends, which lost 3 bases and 2 bases, there was a span of 9 bases. The CDR3 has 14 residues. CDR1 is SEHNR and CDR2 is FQNEAQ in the germline V gene (reference sequence). The CDR3 region has the DNA TGTGCCAGCAGCTTTCCAGGCCTCACAGATACGCAGTATTTT. Protein sequence: CASSFPGLTDTQYF.

The V gene is TRBV15, the J gene TRBJ2-3; D not resolved. Germline-derived CDR1 and CDR2 are LNHNV and YYDKDF (reference sequence). V shed 6 bases and J shed 4 bases, with 5 bases lying between them. The CDR3 runs to 11 residues. The CDR3 sequence is CATRYADTQYF. Written as DNA, the CDR3 is TGTGCCACCAGATACGCAGATACGCAGTATTTT.

This clonotype was found a few times. The chain carries TRBV24-1 and TRBJ2-1, with D possibly matching TRBD2 (5 bases). This CDR3 has 18 amino acids. Looked up from germline, CDR1 is KGHDR and CDR2 is SFDVKD. With 2 bases removed from V and 2 bases from J, the gap between germline ends came to 18 bases. Here the CDR3 DNA reads TGTGCCACCAGTGATTCCGATTGGGCTAGCCCAACCTACAATGAGCAGTTCTTC. Protein sequence: CATSDSDWASPTYNEQFF.

The J gene is TRBJ1-1, the V gene TRBV7-3; D ambiguous. CDR1 and CDR2 from the germline V gene are SGHTA and FQGTGA. Trimming removed 5 bases from V and 4 bases from J, with 14 bases in between. This CDR3 is 14 amino acids long. The CDR3 loop reads CASSPAGRGTEAFF. The CDR3 coding sequence is TGTGCCAGCAGCCCAGCCGGTCGGGGCACTGAAGCTTTCTTT.

This clonotype appeared a few times. The chain recombines TRBV5-5 with TRBJ2-7, with D uncertain. Germline assignment: CDR1 SGHKS and CDR2 YYEKEE (reference sequence). This CDR3 is 15 amino acids long. Trimming removed 0 bases from V and 7 bases from J, with 17 bases in between. The CDR3 here is CASSLDYSPLREQYF. Here the CDR3 DNA reads TGTGCCAGCAGCTTGGATTACTCCCCTCTGAGGGAGCAGTACTTC.

This chain connects TRBV27 to TRBJ1-1, with 9 bases matching TRBD1. Germline CDR1 and CDR2: MNHEY and SMNVEV (reference sequence). V trimming: 6 bases; J trimming: 5 bases; junction bases outside the gene matches: 10. This CDR3 spans 15 amino acids. The CDR3 region has the DNA TGTGCCAGCAGCCTAACCGGGACAGGGTGGACTGAAGCTTTCTTT. Translated, it gives CASSLTGTGWTEAFF.

The chain links TRBV10-3 to TRBJ2-2; 8 nucleotides agree with TRBD2. In germline, CDR1 is ENHRY, CDR2 SYGVKD. J was trimmed by 4 bases and V by 6 bases; bases with no gene match: 10. The CDR3 runs 16 residues. The CDR3 DNA is TGTGCCATCAGGAAGAGTAGCGGGAAAGGCACCGGGGAGCTGTTTTTT. Encoded protein: CAIRKSSGKGTGELFF.

This clonotype was seen more than once but under ten times. V gene TRBV9 combines with J gene TRBJ2-3; D unclear. V shed 4 bases and J shed 3 bases, with 12 bases lying between them. This CDR3 is built from 14 residues. The V gene's germline CDR1 is SGDLS and CDR2 YYNGEE. This CDR3 reads CASSTRGVTDTQYF. CDR3 DNA: TGTGCCAGCAGCACCCGTGGAGTGACAGATACGCAGTATTTT. Filled out from reference TRBV9 and TRBJ2-3, the complete variable domain reads DSGVTQTPKHLITATGQRVTLRCSPRSGDLSVYWYQQSLDQGLQFLIQYYNGEERAKGNILERFSAQQFPDLHSELNLSSLELGDSALYFCASSTRGVTDTQYFGPGTRLTVL.

This chain links TRBV9 with TRBJ2-7; TRBD2 aligns across 8 bases. The CDR3 sequence is 15 residues long. V shed 2 bases, J shed 2 bases, and the junction held 6 bases outside the gene matches. CDR1 and CDR2 (germline): SGDLS, YYNGEE. CDR3 sequence (DNA): TGTGCCAGCAGCGTTGAGCCGGGACTAGCCTACGAGCAGTACTTC. Translating it yields CASSVEPGLAYEQYF.

With regard to this clonotype: A junction end diverges from the germline sequence, so it may reflect a read error. CDR3 amino acids: CASSSKGQLEPLF. CDR3 nucleotide sequence: TGTGCCAGCAGTTCCAAGGGACAGCTCGAGCCCCTGTTT. The genes are TRBV7-6 and TRBJ1-1, with TRBD1 identical over 7 bases. The CDR3 has 13 amino acids. The germline V gene has CDR1 SGHVS and CDR2 FNYEAQ.

V gene TRBV4-3 combines with J gene TRBJ2-1, with D possibly called TRBD1 or TRBD2 (5 bases each). Trimming took 0 bases from V and 7 from J, leaving 22 bases between them. Germline V CDR1 and CDR2: LGHNA, YSLEER. This CDR3 contains 18 residues. The CDR3 sequence: CASSQDRGLPPRGNEQFF. For the CDR3, the DNA is TGCGCCAGCAGCCAAGATAGGGGCCTCCCCCCCAGAGGGAATGAGCAGTTCTTC.

There are a few counts of this clonotype. This chain links TRBV7-2 with TRBJ2-5, with 8 positions matching TRBD2. The germline CDR1 and CDR2 sequences are SGHTA and FQGNSA. This CDR3 comprises 18 residues. Trimming at V came to 3 bases and at J to 0 bases, leaving 12 bases not matched to a gene. The CDR3 reads CASSLQPGLAEYQETQYF. DNA of the CDR3: TGTGCCAGCAGCTTGCAACCCGGACTAGCTGAGTACCAAGAGACCCAGTACTTC. Supplemented by reference TRBV7-2 and TRBJ2-5, the full variable domain reads GAGVSQSPSNKVTEKGKDVELRCDPISGHTALYWYRQSLGQGLEFLIYFQGNSAPDKSGLPSDRFSAERTGGSVSTLTIQRTQQEDSAVYLCASSLQPGLAEYQETQYFGPGTRLLVL.

The chain recombines TRBV5-1 with TRBJ2-3; TRBD2 matches 9 bases. This CDR3 spans 16 amino acids. V lost 1 base to trimming and J lost 4 bases; unmatched junction nucleotides: 7. Germline-derived CDR1 and CDR2 are SGHRS and YFSETQ. Here the CDR3 DNA reads TGCGCCAGCAGCTTGAGAAGCGGGAGGAGGGCAGATACGCAGTATTTT. Protein product: CASSLRSGRRADTQYF.

The rearrangement links TRBV15 to TRBJ1-5, with D tentatively TRBD1 (5 bases). Trimming shortened V by 0 bases and J by 9 bases, and 18 bases separated the two germline ends. CDR1 and CDR2 (germline): LNHNV, YYDKDF (reference sequence). The CDR3 loop spans 16 amino acids. The CDR3: CATSRDSPGRGGPQHF. DNA for the CDR3: TGTGCCACCAGCAGAGATTCTCCGGGGCGCGGAGGGCCCCAGCATTTT.

This clonotype turned up a few times. The rearrangement links TRBV18 to TRBJ2-1; no reliable D call. The CDR3 has 15 residues. Germline CDR1 KGHSH, CDR2 LQKENI. Between the trimmed V and J ends, which lost 2 bases and 3 bases, there was a span of 11 bases. The CDR3 loop is CASSPTELFYNEQFF. The CDR3 DNA reads TGTGCCAGCTCACCAACCGAACTATTCTACAATGAGCAGTTCTTC.

This clonotype appeared many times. V gene TRBV20-1 combines with J gene TRBJ2-1, with 10 nucleotides matching TRBD2. The CDR3 has 14 residues. Germline V lookup: CDR1 DFQATT, CDR2 SNEGSKA (reference sequence). J gave up 3 bases and V 5 bases, and 4 bases lay outside the gene matches. CDR3 residues: CSAPLAGDYNEQFF. For the CDR3, the DNA is TGCAGTGCTCCCCTAGCGGGGGACTACAATGAGCAGTTCTTC.